One T cell receptor (beta chain) is described in this entry. Its antigen remains unknown. The treatment: around 19 received Ad26.COV2.S at low or high dose, single or two shots; roughly five received placebo; per-sample allocation not given. Sampling took place 63 days after the first vaccine or placebo injection. The sample belongs to a study of Ad26.COV2.S vaccination and SARS-CoV-2 variants. Study summary: The Ad26.COV2.S arm of the COV1001 trial was where the donor was placed. Recipients of Ad26.COV2.S got it intramuscularly, once or twice 56 days apart. Whole-study findings and limits: Spike-specific TCR breadth ran higher among vaccine recipients than placebo recipients.

The CDR3 consists of 15 residues. The germline gives CDR1 SGHDT, CDR2 YYEEEE. Trimming cost V 0 bases and J 1 base, with 8 bases left between them. Only in-frame clones appear in the TCRdb table, and some are missing; sequencing was by immunoSEQ multiplex PCR. The data hold 200,000 to 300,000 clones, with roughly nine tenths observed a single time. The chain is built from TRBV5-6 and TRBJ1-5, with D perhaps TRBD1 (5 bases). The sample was peripheral blood, taken in a trial of Ad26.COV2.S vaccine versus placebo. The sequence was collected from a person aged 18-60 years who received the Ad26.COV2.S COVID-19 vaccine or a placebo. CDR3 DNA sequence: TGTGCCAGCAGCTTGGGGGGCAGCAGCAATCAGCCCCAGCATTTT. Translation: CASSLGGSSNQPQHF. Full variable domain (missing parts from reference TRBV5-6 and TRBJ1-5): DAGVTQSPTHLIKTRGQQVTLRCSPKSGHDTVSWYQQALGQGPQFIFQYYEEEERQRGNFPDRFSGHQFPNYSSELNVNALLLGDSALYLCASSLGGSSNQPQHFGDGTRLSIL.